The clone carrying this T cell receptor beta chain appeared a few times. The antigen remains unidentified. This entry comes from a study of identical twins. cDNA molecules carried unique molecular identifiers, and template switching added a universal primer site. Using its own MiXCR run on the 5' RACE reads, TCRdb lists one record per CDR3 protein. The table has roughly 570,000 distinct CDR3 sequences, approximately 9.6% seen once; the top ten hold more than 2.5%. Study-level results: The more abundant beta clonotypes in cord blood had fewer insertions, and memory repertoires did not show this.

Germline V CDR1 and CDR2: DFQATT, SNEGSKA (reference sequence). CDR3 size: 14 residues. V was shortened by 4 bases and J by 5 bases, with 15 bases between the two germline ends. This sample also belongs to another study, concerning yellow fever vaccine responses in identical twins.

The TCR was taken from a woman aged 18-29 years in good health. The sequenced sample was PBMCs. V and J are TRBV20-1 and TRBJ2-1; tentative D call: TRBD2 (6 bases). The CDR3 spells CSANREIVHNEQFF. The CDR3, as DNA: TGCAGTGCTAACCGGGAGATAGTACACAATGAGCAGTTCTTC.